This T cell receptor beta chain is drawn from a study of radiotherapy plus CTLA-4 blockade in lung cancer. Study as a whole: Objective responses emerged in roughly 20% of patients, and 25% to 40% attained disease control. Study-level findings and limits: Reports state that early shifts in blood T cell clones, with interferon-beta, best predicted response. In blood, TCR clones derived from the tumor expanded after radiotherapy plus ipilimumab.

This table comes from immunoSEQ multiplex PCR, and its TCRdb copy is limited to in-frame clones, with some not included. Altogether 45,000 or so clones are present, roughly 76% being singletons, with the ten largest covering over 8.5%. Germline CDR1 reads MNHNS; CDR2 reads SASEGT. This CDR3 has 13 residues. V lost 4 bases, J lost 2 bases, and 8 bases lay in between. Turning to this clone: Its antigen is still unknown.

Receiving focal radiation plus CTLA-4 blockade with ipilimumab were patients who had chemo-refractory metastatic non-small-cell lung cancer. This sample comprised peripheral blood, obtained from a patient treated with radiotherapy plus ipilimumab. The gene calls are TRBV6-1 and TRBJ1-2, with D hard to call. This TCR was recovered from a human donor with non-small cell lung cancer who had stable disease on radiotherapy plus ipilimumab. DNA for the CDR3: TGTGCCAGCAGTGCCACCGGGAACTATGGCTACACCTTC. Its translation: CASSATGNYGYTF.